The source of this T cell receptor beta chain is a study of T cells in Graves' hyperthyroidism and ophthalmopathy. With 5 bases clipped from V and 4 bases from J, the junction kept 6 bases outside the gene matches. Germline V CDR1 and CDR2: LNHDA, SQIVND (reference sequence). The CDR3 has 16 amino acids. RNA transcripts gave rise to amplified TCR beta CDR3 regions. TCR CDR3 regions were first amplified by RT-PCR with HTBI primers. TCRdb passed the multiplex PCR reads through MiXCR, listing each CDR3 protein once. The sample contains some 210,000 distinct CDR3 sequences, more than 15% of which appear only once.

This receptor was obtained from a man aged 50 or older with Graves' hyperthyroidism. The chain carries TRBV19 and TRBJ2-6; 9 bases are a match to TRBD1. Material: blood. The CDR3 nucleotides are TGTGCCAGTAGTCCGGGACAGGGTAACGGGGCCAACGTCCTGACTTTC. This gives the protein CASSPGQGNGANVLTF.